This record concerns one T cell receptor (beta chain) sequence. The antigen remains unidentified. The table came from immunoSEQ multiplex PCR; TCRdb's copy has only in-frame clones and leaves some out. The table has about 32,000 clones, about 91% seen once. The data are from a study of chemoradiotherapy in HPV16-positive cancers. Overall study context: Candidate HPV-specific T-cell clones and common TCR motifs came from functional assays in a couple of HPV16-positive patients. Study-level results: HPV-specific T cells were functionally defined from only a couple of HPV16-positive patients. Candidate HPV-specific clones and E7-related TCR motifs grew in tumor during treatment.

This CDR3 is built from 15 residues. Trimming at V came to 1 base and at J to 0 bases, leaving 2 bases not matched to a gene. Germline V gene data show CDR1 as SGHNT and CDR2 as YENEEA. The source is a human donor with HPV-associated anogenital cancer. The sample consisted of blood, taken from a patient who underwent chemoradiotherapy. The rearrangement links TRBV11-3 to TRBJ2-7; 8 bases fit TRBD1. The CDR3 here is CASSLGTGSSYEQYF. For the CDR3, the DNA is TGTGCCAGCAGCTTAGGGACAGGGAGCTCCTACGAGCAGTACTTC. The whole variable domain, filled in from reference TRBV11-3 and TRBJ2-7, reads EAGVVQSPRYKIIEKKQPVAFWCNPISGHNTLYWYLQNLGQGPELLIRYENEEAVDDSQLPKDRFSAERLKGVDSTLKIQPAELGDSAVYLCASSLGTGSSYEQYFGPGTRLTVT.